The clone carrying this T cell receptor beta chain was seen once. The germline V gene encodes CDR1 SEHNR and CDR2 FQNEAQ (reference sequence). Trimming removed 2 bases from V and 3 bases from J; junction bases left unmatched: 11. The CDR3 spans 18 residues. In the original workflow: Reference gene primer amplification yielded estimated nucleated cell counts. Profiling relied on immunoSEQ multiplex PCR, and the TCRdb table lists in-frame clones only, not all of them. V and J calls and clone size follow that table, whereas D and trimming were derived from the DNA. The profile covers tens of thousands of clones, with about 82% appearing a single time and about 14% taken by the ten largest. The sample originates from a study of blood T cell repertoires in COVID-19. Study-level background: Samples representing acute and convalescent COVID-19 were sourced from the United States, Italy and Spain. Sample material is recorded as cDNA or gDNA derived from T cells, B-cell-depleted T cells, or PBMCs.

The rearrangement links TRBV7-9 to TRBJ2-3; TRBD2 aligns across 10 bases. The clonotype comes from a human donor in a cohort sampled during active COVID-19. The specimen was peripheral blood. CDR3 in amino acids: CASSLWATSGFGTDTQYF. The DNA for the CDR3 is TGTGCCAGCAGCTTATGGGCGACTAGCGGGTTTGGAACAGATACGCAGTATTTT.